What follows are 3 T cell receptor beta chains derived from one specimen sequenced in a study of CD8 T cells in ankylosing spondylitis. TCRdb reprocessed the 5' RACE reads via MiXCR and lists one record per CDR3 protein. There are some 130,000 distinct CDR3 sequences in the sample; around 10% occur only once, and roughly 4.3% lies in the top ten. Sequenced sample: blood, either unsorted or a sorted T cell fraction (not recorded which). These receptors all come from a female donor with ankylosing spondylitis or in good health (not recorded which).

This clonotype was detected many times. The chain links TRBV5-1 to TRBJ1-2; D gene unclear. CDR1 and CDR2 (germline): SGHRS, YFSETQ. CDR3 length: 13 residues. Trimming took off 0 bases at V and 4 bases at J, with 7 bases between the two ends. CDR3 loop: CASSLDRTYGYTF. The CDR3, as DNA: TGCGCCAGCAGCTTGGACAGAACCTATGGCTACACCTTC.

This clonotype was observed a few times. With a much larger clone just one base away, this may be a read error. The rearrangement uses TRBV7-9 and TRBJ2-1; no definite D call. CDR1 and CDR2 (germline): SEHNR, FQNEAQ (reference sequence). The V gene lost 4 bases and the J gene lost 5 bases, with 3 bases spanning the gap. This CDR3 has 11 amino acids. CDR3 nucleotide sequence: TGTGCCAGCAGCTGGGACAATGAGCAGTTCTTC. Its protein product is CASSWDNEQFF.

This clonotype was picked up many times. The genes are TRBV28 and TRBJ2-3; D is perhaps TRBD1 (7 bases). CDR1 MDHEN and CDR2 SYDVKM come from the germline V gene. The V and J ends lost 8 bases and 1 base respectively, with 13 bases between them. The CDR3 length is 14 residues. The CDR3 DNA follows: TGTGCCAGCCGGACCAGGGGGGGCACAGATACGCAGTATTTT. Amino acid sequence: CASRTRGGTDTQYF.